This TCR beta chain was profiled in a study of identical twins. MiXCR was run by TCRdb on the 5' RACE reads, yielding one entry per CDR3 protein. The table records approximately 670,000 distinct CDR3 sequences, 6% to 6.5% of them present only once. The CDR3 has 13 residues. The germline V gene has CDR1 GTSNPN and CDR2 SVGIG (reference sequence). The V gene lost 7 bases and the J gene lost 3 bases, with 15 bases spanning the gap. The receptor comes from a man aged 18 to 30 in good health. The J gene is TRBJ1-2, the V gene TRBV30, with D perhaps matching TRBD1 (5 bases). Material for sequencing was naive T cells sorted from blood. CDR3 in amino acids: CASAGGFDYGYTF. For the CDR3, the DNA is TGTGCCTCCGCCGGGGGGTTTGACTATGGCTACACCTTC.